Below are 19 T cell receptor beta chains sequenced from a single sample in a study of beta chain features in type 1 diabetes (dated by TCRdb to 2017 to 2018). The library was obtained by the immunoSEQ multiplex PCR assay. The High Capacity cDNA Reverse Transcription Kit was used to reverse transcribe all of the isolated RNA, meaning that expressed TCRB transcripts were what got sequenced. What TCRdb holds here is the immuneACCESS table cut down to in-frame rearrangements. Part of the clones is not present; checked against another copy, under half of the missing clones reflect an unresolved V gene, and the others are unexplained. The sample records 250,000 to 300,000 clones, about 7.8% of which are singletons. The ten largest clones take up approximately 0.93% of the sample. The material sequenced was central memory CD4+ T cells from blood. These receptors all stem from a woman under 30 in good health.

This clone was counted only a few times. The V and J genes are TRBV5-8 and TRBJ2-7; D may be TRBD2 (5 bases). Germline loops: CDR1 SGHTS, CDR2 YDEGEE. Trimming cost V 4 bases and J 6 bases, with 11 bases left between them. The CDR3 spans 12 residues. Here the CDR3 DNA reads TGTGCCAGCAGCCTTCGGGGTAGCGAGCAGTACGTC. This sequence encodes CASSLRGSEQYV.

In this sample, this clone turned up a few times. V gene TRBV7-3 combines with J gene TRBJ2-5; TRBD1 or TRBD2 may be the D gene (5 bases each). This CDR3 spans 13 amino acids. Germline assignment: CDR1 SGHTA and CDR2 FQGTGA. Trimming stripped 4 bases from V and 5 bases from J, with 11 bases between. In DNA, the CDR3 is TGTGCCAGCAGCTCCCTTGAGGGGGAGACCCAGTACTTC. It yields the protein CASSSLEGETQYF.

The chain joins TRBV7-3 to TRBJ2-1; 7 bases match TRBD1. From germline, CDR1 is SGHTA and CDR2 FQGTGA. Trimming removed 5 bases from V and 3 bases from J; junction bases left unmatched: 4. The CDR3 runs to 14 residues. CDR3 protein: CASSRGQSYNEQFF. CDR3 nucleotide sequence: TGTGCCAGCAGCCGGGGACAGAGCTACAATGAGCAGTTCTTC.

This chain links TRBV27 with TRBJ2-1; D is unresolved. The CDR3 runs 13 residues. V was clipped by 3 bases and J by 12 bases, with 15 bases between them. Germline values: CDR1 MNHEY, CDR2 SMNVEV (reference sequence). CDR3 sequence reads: CASSFGPPEAQFF. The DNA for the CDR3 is TGTGCCAGCAGTTTCGGCCCACCTGAAGCGCAGTTCTTC.

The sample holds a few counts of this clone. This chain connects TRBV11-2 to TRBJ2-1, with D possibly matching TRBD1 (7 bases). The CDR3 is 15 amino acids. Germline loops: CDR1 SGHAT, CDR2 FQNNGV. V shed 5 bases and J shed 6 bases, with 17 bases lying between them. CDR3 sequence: CASSLSNQGGNEQFF. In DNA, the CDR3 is TGTGCCAGCAGCCTCTCAAATCAGGGGGGCAATGAGCAGTTCTTC.

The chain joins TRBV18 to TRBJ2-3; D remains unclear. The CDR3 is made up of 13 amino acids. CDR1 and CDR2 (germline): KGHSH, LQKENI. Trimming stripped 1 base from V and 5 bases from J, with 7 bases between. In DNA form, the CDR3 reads TGTGCCAGCTCACCACAATGGAAAGATACGCAGTATTTT. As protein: CASSPQWKDTQYF.

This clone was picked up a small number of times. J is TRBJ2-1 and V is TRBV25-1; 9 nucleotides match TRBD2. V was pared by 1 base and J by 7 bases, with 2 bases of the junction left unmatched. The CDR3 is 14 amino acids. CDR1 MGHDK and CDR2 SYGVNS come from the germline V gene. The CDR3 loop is CASSELAGGNEQFF. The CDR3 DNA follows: TGTGCCAGCAGTGAATTGGCGGGGGGGAATGAGCAGTTCTTC.

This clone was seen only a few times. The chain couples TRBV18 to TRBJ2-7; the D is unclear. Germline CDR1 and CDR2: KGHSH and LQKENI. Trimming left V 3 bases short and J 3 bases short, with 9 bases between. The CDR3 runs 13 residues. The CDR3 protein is CASSPTMGYEQYF. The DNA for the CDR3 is TGTGCCAGCTCACCTACAATGGGCTACGAGCAGTACTTC.

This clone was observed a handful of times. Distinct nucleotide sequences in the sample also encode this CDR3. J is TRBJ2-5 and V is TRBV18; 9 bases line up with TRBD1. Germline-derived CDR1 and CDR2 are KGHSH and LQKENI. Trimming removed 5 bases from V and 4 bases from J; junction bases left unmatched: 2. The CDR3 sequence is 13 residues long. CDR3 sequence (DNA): TGTGCCAGCTCATCGGGACAGGGAGAGACCCAGTACTTC. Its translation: CASSSGQGETQYF.

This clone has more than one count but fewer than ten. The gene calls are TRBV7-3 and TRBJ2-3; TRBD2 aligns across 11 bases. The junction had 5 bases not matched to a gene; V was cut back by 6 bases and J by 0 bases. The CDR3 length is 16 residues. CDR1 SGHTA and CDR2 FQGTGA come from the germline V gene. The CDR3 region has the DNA TGTGCCAGCAGGGGGACTAGCGGATCTAGCACAGATACGCAGTATTTT. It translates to CASRGTSGSSTDTQYF.

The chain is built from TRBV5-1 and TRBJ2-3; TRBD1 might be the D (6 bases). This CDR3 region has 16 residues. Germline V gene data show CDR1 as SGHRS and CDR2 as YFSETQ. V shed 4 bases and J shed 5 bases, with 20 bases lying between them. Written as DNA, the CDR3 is TGCGCCAGCAGCACGGCCAGGACAGCCGGGGAAGATACGCAGTATTTT. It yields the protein CASSTARTAGEDTQYF.

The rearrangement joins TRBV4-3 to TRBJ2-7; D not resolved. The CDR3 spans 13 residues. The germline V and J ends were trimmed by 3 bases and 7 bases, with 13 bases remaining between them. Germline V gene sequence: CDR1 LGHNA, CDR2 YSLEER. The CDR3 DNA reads TGCGCCAGCAGCCAGTTTAGAGTTGGAGAGCAGTACTTC. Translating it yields CASSQFRVGEQYF.

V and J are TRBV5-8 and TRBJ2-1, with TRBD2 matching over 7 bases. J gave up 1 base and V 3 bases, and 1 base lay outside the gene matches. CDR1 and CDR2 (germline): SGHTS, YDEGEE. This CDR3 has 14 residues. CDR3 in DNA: TGTGCCAGCAGCTCGGGAGGTTCCTACAATGAGCAGTTCTTC. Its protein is CASSSGGSYNEQFF.

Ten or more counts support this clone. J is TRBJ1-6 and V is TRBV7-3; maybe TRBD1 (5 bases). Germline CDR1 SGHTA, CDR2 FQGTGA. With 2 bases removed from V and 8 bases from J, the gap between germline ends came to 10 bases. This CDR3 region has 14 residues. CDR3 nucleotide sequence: TGTGCCAGCAGCTTAGTTGGGGGATATTCACCCCTCCACTTT. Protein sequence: CASSLVGGYSPLHF.

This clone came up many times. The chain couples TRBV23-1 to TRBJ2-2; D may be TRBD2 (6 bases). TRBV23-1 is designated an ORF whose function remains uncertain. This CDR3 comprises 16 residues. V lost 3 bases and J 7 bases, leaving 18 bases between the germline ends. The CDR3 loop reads CASSHRGLVVVGELFF. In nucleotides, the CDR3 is TGCGCCAGCAGTCATAGGGGACTCGTGGTAGTCGGGGAGCTGTTTTTT.

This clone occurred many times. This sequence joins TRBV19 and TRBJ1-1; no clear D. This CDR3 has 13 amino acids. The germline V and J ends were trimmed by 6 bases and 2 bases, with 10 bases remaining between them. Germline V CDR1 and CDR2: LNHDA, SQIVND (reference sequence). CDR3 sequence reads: CASSRNGNTEAFF. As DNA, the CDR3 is TGTGCCAGTAGCAGGAATGGAAACACTGAAGCTTTCTTT. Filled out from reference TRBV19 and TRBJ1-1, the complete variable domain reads DGGITQSPKYLFRKEGQNVTLSCEQNLNHDAMYWYRQDPGQGLRLIYYSQIVNDFQKGDIAEGYSVSREKKESFPLTVTSAQKNPTAFYLCASSRNGNTEAFFGQGTRLTVV.

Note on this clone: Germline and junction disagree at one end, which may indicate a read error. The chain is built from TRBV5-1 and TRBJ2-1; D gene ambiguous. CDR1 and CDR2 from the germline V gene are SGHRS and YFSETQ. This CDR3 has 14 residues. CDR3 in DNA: TGCGCCAGCAGCTTGGGGGGAATCTACGATGAGCAGTTCTTC. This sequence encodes CASSLGGIYDEQFF.

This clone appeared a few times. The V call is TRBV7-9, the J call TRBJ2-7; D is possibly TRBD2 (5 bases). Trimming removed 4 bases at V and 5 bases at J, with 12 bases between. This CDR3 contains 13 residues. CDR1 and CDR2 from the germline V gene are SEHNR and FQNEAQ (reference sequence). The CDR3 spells CASSYRGWDEQYV. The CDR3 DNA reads TGTGCCAGCAGCTATCGGGGTTGGGACGAGCAGTACGTC.

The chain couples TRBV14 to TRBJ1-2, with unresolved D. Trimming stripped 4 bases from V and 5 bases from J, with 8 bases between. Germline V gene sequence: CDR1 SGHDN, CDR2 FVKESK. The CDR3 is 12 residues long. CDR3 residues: CASSRAGYGYTF. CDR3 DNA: TGTGCCAGCAGCCGAGCGGGGTATGGCTACACCTTC. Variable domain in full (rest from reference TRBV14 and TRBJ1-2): EAGVTQFPSHSVIEKGQTVTLRCDPISGHDNLYWYRRVMGKEIKFLLHFVKESKQDESGMPNNRFLAERTGGTYSTLKVQPAELEDSGVYFCASSRAGYGYTFGSGTRLTVV.